This TCR beta chain emerged from a study of OX40 agonist ivuxolimab in advanced cancers. Across the study: Ivuxolimab was administered intravenously to patients at 0.01 to 10 mg/kg every 2 weeks. Mean age about 60 years, range about 20 to 85; approximately 83% male. Overall study results and limits: At 0.1 to 3.0 mg/kg, clonal expansion of CD4+ and CD8+ blood T cells had occurred by week 6. Low clonal expansion, among the lowest seen, marked partial responders at 0.1-3.0 mg/kg.

Germline lookup yields CDR1 MDHEN and CDR2 SYDVKM. The CDR3 is made up of 11 amino acids. Trimming shortened V by 4 bases and J by 6 bases, and 4 bases separated the two germline ends. Points on this clone: The antigen remains undetermined.

Method: immunoSEQ multiplex PCR; TCRdb's copy keeps in-frame clones and lacks some. The sample yields tens of thousands of clones, 85% to 90% seen once. This receptor was identified in an adult with an advanced solid tumor such as melanoma, head and neck, liver or kidney cancer. The sequencing used CD4+ or CD8+ T cells sorted from blood, collected in a trial of the OX40 agonist ivuxolimab. The J gene is TRBJ1-5, the V gene TRBV28; unclear D gene. CDR3 sequence reads: CASSWGQPQHF. CDR3 coding DNA: TGTGCCAGCAGTTGGGGTCAGCCCCAGCATTTT.